Following are 31 T cell receptor beta chains from one sample sequenced in a study of CD8 T cells in ankylosing spondylitis. Study-level points and caveats: What appeared characteristic of ankylosing spondylitis blood was a TCR beta motif of eight highly homologous variants.

TCRdb passed the 5' RACE reads through MiXCR, listing each CDR3 protein once. The sample contains some 330,000 distinct CDR3 sequences, approximately 8% of which appear only once. Their antigens are not known. The specimen was blood, either unsorted or a sorted T cell fraction (not recorded which). Receptors were obtained from a male donor with ankylosing spondylitis.

Many counts were recorded for this clonotype. V is TRBV10-3 and J is TRBJ2-1, with 11 bases aligning to TRBD2. The CDR3 is 15 amino acids. Germline V lookup: CDR1 ENHRY, CDR2 SYGVKD. Trimming cost V 6 bases and J 6 bases; bases outside gene matches: 7. CDR3 DNA sequence: TGTGCCATCAGCGCTAGCGGGAGGAACCTCAATGAGCAGTTCTTC. Its protein is CAISASGRNLNEQFF.

This clonotype was observed a few times. The V gene is TRBV7-3, the J gene TRBJ2-3, with 9 positions matching TRBD2. CDR3 length: 16 amino acids. The germline gives CDR1 SGHTA, CDR2 FQGTGA. The junction had 8 bases not matched to a gene; V was cut back by 5 bases and J by 2 bases. CDR3: CASSPGASGTTDTQYF. As DNA, the CDR3 is TGTGCCAGCAGCCCGGGGGCTAGCGGGACCACAGATACGCAGTATTTT. Supplemented by reference TRBV7-3 and TRBJ2-3, the full variable domain reads GAGVSQTPSNKVTEKGKYVELRCDPISGHTALYWYRQSLGQGPEFLIYFQGTGAADDSGLPNDRFFAVRPEGSVSTLKIQRTERGDSAVYLCASSPGASGTTDTQYFGPGTRLTVL.

Comment on this clonotype: The conserved final phenylalanine or tryptophan is absent from the CDR3, which likely points to a read error. The chain combines TRBV20-1 with TRBJ2-3, with D perhaps assigned TRBD1 or TRBD2 (5 bases each). The length of the CDR3 is 16 residues. V gave up 0 bases and J gave up 1 base, with 14 bases separating them. The germline CDR1 and CDR2 sequences are DFQATT and SNEGSKA (reference sequence). The DNA of the CDR3 is TGCAGTGCTAGAGATCCAGGGAGTCTGGGCACAGATACGCAGTATATT. Its translation: CSARDPGSLGTDTQYI.

There are many counts of this clonotype. The V and J genes are TRBV29-1 and TRBJ1-6, with TRBD1 as a possible D gene (5 bases). Per germline, CDR1 SQVTM and CDR2 ANQGSEA. With 4 bases removed from V and 5 bases from J, the gap between germline ends came to 9 bases. This CDR3 region has 13 residues. DNA of the CDR3: TGCAGCGTTGCGGACACCCATAATTCACCCCTCCACTTT. Encoded protein: CSVADTHNSPLHF.

In its sample, this clonotype was seen many times. The chain links TRBV29-1 to TRBJ2-1; D ambiguous. V dropped 2 bases and J dropped 5 bases, with 10 bases sitting between them. The CDR3 is made up of 13 amino acids. Per germline, CDR1 SQVTM and CDR2 ANQGSEA. DNA for the CDR3: TGCAGCGTTGAAAATATGGTAAACAATGAGCAGTTCTTC. It encodes CSVENMVNNEQFF.

Many counts were recorded for this clonotype. The gene calls are TRBV6-1 and TRBJ1-5, with D hard to call. Trimming took 6 bases from V and 4 from J, leaving 16 bases between them. This CDR3 spans 15 amino acids. Germline values: CDR1 MNHNS, CDR2 SASEGT. The chain's CDR3 is CASRPKGLGNQPQHF. The CDR3 DNA reads TGTGCCAGCAGGCCGAAAGGATTGGGTAATCAGCCCCAGCATTTT.

This clonotype was observed many times. This chain connects TRBV5-1 to TRBJ1-1, with no clear D. Looked up from germline, CDR1 is SGHRS and CDR2 is YFSETQ. Trimming took off 2 bases at V and 4 bases at J, with 9 bases between the two ends. The CDR3 has 13 amino acids. The CDR3 coding sequence is TGCGCCAGCAGCTTAAATCCCGGCACTGAAGCTTTCTTT. Amino acid sequence: CASSLNPGTEAFF.

This clonotype was seen repeatedly, ten times or more. The chain uses TRBV12-3 or TRBV12-4 and TRBJ1-1; 9 bases map to TRBD1. The CDR3 is made up of 18 amino acids. Trimming at V came to 5 bases and at J to 1 base, leaving 14 bases not matched to a gene. CDR3 in amino acids: CASSPGTGSFFSNTEAFF. The CDR3 DNA reads TGTGCCAGCAGTCCGGGGACAGGGTCATTCTTCTCGAACACTGAAGCTTTCTTT.

This sequence joins TRBV18 and TRBJ2-3, with a weak D call TRBD2 (6 bases). The CDR3 is 17 amino acids. Germline CDR1 KGHSH, CDR2 LQKENI. The V end lost 4 bases, the J end lost 6 bases, and 23 bases lay between the germline ends. CDR3 loop: CASSLSSTRRIPDTQYF. The DNA of the CDR3 is TGTGCCAGCTCACTCTCGTCGACTAGACGTATACCTGATACGCAGTATTTT. The variable domain in full, completed from reference TRBV18 and TRBJ2-3, reads NAGVMQNPRHLVRRRGQEARLRCSPMKGHSHVYWYRQLPEEGLKFMVYLQKENIIDESGMPKERFSAEFPKEGPSILRIQQVVRGDSAAYFCASSLSSTRRIPDTQYFGPGTRLTVL.

The rearrangement joins TRBV11-2 to TRBJ2-7, with a tentative D call TRBD1 (6 bases). CDR3 length: 14 residues. The germline V gene has CDR1 SGHAT and CDR2 FQNNGV. V lost 4 bases and J 6 bases, leaving 16 bases between the germline ends. The CDR3 spells CASSSAWGPGEQYF. The CDR3 region has the DNA TGTGCCAGCAGCTCCGCCTGGGGGCCAGGCGAGCAGTACTTC.

This clonotype was observed a few times. The chain joins TRBV5-8 to TRBJ2-1, with 9 bases identical to TRBD1. V dropped 7 bases and J dropped 0; count of bases not matched to a gene: 11. The CDR3 consists of 17 residues. Per germline, CDR1 SGHTS and CDR2 YDEGEE. CDR3 in amino acids: CASASQGASSSYNEQFF. CDR3 sequence (DNA): TGTGCCAGCGCATCACAGGGGGCCTCGAGCTCCTACAATGAGCAGTTCTTC.

The rearrangement links TRBV24-1 to TRBJ2-2; 7 bases agree with TRBD1. V was clipped by 0 bases and J by 5 bases; unmatched bases: 8. Germline V gene sequence: CDR1 KGHDR, CDR2 SFDVKD. The CDR3 runs 17 residues. CDR3 in DNA: TGTGCCACCAGTGATTTGGTTGAGGGGGCAGGGACCGGGGAGCTGTTTTTT. As protein: CATSDLVEGAGTGELFF.

Ten or more counts support this clonotype. This chain uses TRBV5-1 with TRBJ2-7; a weak D match, TRBD2 (5 bases). The CDR3 runs to 13 residues. V lost 1 base to trimming and J lost 3 bases, with 8 bases between them. Germline CDR1 and CDR2: SGHRS and YFSETQ. CDR3 protein: CASSLTRNYEQYF. The CDR3, as DNA: TGCGCCAGCAGCTTGACTAGGAACTACGAGCAGTACTTC.

This clonotype was counted between two and nine times. V and J are TRBV5-1 and TRBJ2-5; D is possibly TRBD1 (5 bases). Germline CDR1 and CDR2: SGHRS and YFSETQ. The length of the CDR3 is 14 residues. V dropped 1 base and J dropped 2 bases, with 9 bases sitting between them. Here the CDR3 reads CASSLSRAQETQYF. The DNA for the CDR3 is TGCGCCAGCAGCTTGTCCAGGGCTCAAGAGACCCAGTACTTC.

This clonotype appeared a few times. This rearrangement joins TRBV7-2 to TRBJ2-7; D is unresolved. Germline V gene lookup returns CDR1 SGHTA and CDR2 FQGNSA. The CDR3 consists of 15 residues. Trimming cost V 1 base and J 7 bases, with 17 bases left between them. CDR3 nucleotides: TGTGCCAGCAGCTTAGGGCTTCACTCACTGGGAGAGCAGTACTTC. Its protein is CASSLGLHSLGEQYF.

This clonotype was seen many times. The chain links TRBV3-1 to TRBJ1-5; TRBD1 agrees at 7 bases. The CDR3 has 15 amino acids. Trimming cost V 4 bases and J 7 bases; bases outside gene matches: 10. Germline loops: CDR1 LGHDT, CDR2 YNNKEL (reference sequence). CDR3 coding DNA: TGTGCCAGCAGCCCCCAGGGGGGGGTCCGGCAGCCCCAGCATTTT. It yields the protein CASSPQGGVRQPQHF.

This clonotype was detected ten times or more. The V gene is TRBV29-1, the J gene TRBJ2-3, with 7 bases identical to TRBD2. The CDR3 runs to 15 residues. Germline values: CDR1 SQVTM, CDR2 ANQGSEA. V shed 6 bases, J shed 2 bases, and the junction held 11 bases outside the gene matches. CDR3 coding DNA: TGCAGCGTCCTCGCAGGACTAGGTTTCACAGATACGCAGTATTTT. Its translation is CSVLAGLGFTDTQYF.

The table lists this clonotype with many counts. The chain joins TRBV12-3 or TRBV12-4 to TRBJ1-1, with 7 bases aligning to TRBD1. The CDR3 runs to 14 residues. The ends lost 6 bases at V and 3 bases at J; junction bases unmatched: 7. The CDR3 sequence: CASRGQGEDTEAFF. CDR3 bases: TGTGCCAGCAGAGGCCAGGGGGAGGACACTGAAGCTTTCTTT.

This clonotype showed up many times. The chain employs TRBV5-5 and TRBJ2-2; D gene unclear. The V end lost 0 bases, the J end lost 0 bases, and 6 bases lay between the germline ends. Germline V gives CDR1 SGHKS, CDR2 YYEKEE (reference sequence). There are 15 residues in the CDR3. The CDR3 DNA reads TGTGCCAGCAGCTTGGAGGCGGCGAACACCGGGGAGCTGTTTTTT. This codes for CASSLEAANTGELFF.

The rearrangement links TRBV20-1 to TRBJ1-1; D gene ambiguous. V was cut by 3 bases and J by 0 bases, with 8 bases left in between. Germline V CDR1 and CDR2: DFQATT, SNEGSKA (reference sequence). The CDR3 runs to 13 residues. For the CDR3, the DNA is TGCAGTGCTAGGAGAATCATGAACACTGAAGCTTTCTTT. Protein: CSARRIMNTEAFF.

The gene calls are TRBV20-1 and TRBJ2-5, with D possibly matching TRBD2 (5 bases). The CDR3 is made up of 16 amino acids. Trimming shortened V by 5 bases and J by 5 bases, and 24 bases separated the two germline ends. Germline V CDR1 and CDR2: DFQATT, SNEGSKA (reference sequence). The CDR3 DNA follows: TGCAGTGCTTCCCAATCCTATGTCGGGCGGAGGGAGACCCAGTACTTC. Translated, it gives CSASQSYVGRRETQYF.

This clonotype was counted many times. The V gene is TRBV6-1, the J gene TRBJ2-7; possibly TRBD1 for D (6 bases). The CDR3 extends over 13 amino acids. The V end was cut by 5 bases, the J end by 0 bases, with 8 bases between. The germline V gene has CDR1 MNHNS and CDR2 SASEGT. The CDR3 is CASSKDSSYEQYF. CDR3 DNA: TGTGCCAGCAGTAAGGACAGCTCCTACGAGCAGTACTTC.

The J gene is TRBJ1-6, the V gene TRBV6-5; D possibly corresponds to TRBD1 (5 bases). In germline, CDR1 is MNHEY, CDR2 SVGAGI. This CDR3 has 16 amino acids. The V gene lost 0 bases and the J gene lost 10 bases, with 16 bases spanning the gap. The CDR3 DNA is TGTGCCAGCAGTTACTCACAGGCCCCCGCGGGGTCACCCCTCCACTTT. Residues: CASSYSQAPAGSPLHF.

This clonotype was found a few times. The V call is TRBV15, the J call TRBJ1-1, with TRBD1 identical over 9 bases. V trimming: 2 bases; J trimming: 2 bases; junction bases outside the gene matches: 3. The germline V gene has CDR1 LNHNV and CDR2 YYDKDF (reference sequence). The CDR3 has 15 amino acids. CDR3 loop: CATSRRTGANTEAFF. CDR3 nucleotides: TGTGCCACCAGCAGAAGGACAGGGGCAAACACTGAAGCTTTCTTT.

Many counts were recorded for this clonotype. This rearrangement joins TRBV5-1 to TRBJ1-6; no clear D gene. Germline CDR1 and CDR2: SGHRS and YFSETQ. V dropped 0 bases and J dropped 13 bases, with 14 bases sitting between them. CDR3 length: 14 residues. The CDR3 here is CASSLEGPREPLHF. In DNA, the CDR3 is TGCGCCAGCAGCTTGGAAGGGCCCCGCGAGCCCCTCCACTTT.

This clonotype was seen ten or more times. The chain has TRBV15 and TRBJ1-1; D gene ambiguous. The CDR3 spans 11 residues. V lost 5 bases and J 7 bases, leaving 8 bases between the germline ends. In germline, CDR1 is LNHNV, CDR2 YYDKDF (reference sequence). The CDR3, as DNA: TGTGCCACCAGCGGCACCGTTGAAGCTTTCTTT. Protein: CATSGTVEAFF. Supplemented by reference TRBV15 and TRBJ1-1, the full variable domain reads DAMVIQNPRYQVTQFGKPVTLSCSQTLNHNVMYWYQQKSSQAPKLLFHYYDKDFNNEADTPDNFQSRRPNTSFCFLDIRSPGLGDTAMYLCATSGTVEAFFGQGTRLTVV.

This clonotype occurred a few times. The rearrangement links TRBV12-3 or TRBV12-4 to TRBJ2-5; 7 nucleotides agree with TRBD1. The CDR3 loop spans 14 amino acids. J was trimmed by 5 bases and V by 6 bases; bases with no gene match: 9. The CDR3 spells CASRNRGPGETQYF. The DNA of the CDR3 is TGTGCCAGCAGGAATAGGGGGCCCGGGGAGACCCAGTACTTC.

This sequence joins TRBV30 and TRBJ2-1, with 10 positions matching TRBD2. Germline trimming cut 3 bases from V and 3 bases from J; bases unmatched to any gene: 8. The length of the CDR3 is 16 residues. CDR1 GTSNPN and CDR2 SVGIG come from the germline V gene (reference sequence). The CDR3 spells CAWSPAGGLGYNEQFF. The CDR3 DNA follows: TGTGCCTGGAGCCCAGCGGGAGGGCTAGGCTACAATGAGCAGTTCTTC.

This clonotype was seen a few times. The V gene is TRBV7-2, the J gene TRBJ1-2, with 7 nucleotides matching TRBD1. Germline V gene data show CDR1 as SGHTA and CDR2 as FQGNSA. CDR3 length: 14 amino acids. V lost 1 base, J lost 3 bases, and 2 bases stayed unmatched. The CDR3 sequence: CASSLVGTDYGYTF. The CDR3 coding sequence is TGTGCCAGCAGCTTAGTCGGGACAGACTATGGCTACACCTTC.

V and J are TRBV24-1 and TRBJ2-3, with TRBD2 identical over 7 bases. Germline-derived CDR1 and CDR2 are KGHDR and SFDVKD. CDR3 length: 16 residues. With 5 bases clipped from V and 4 bases from J, the junction kept 11 bases outside the gene matches. CDR3 coding DNA: TGTGCCACCAGTGCCGGGGCGGGGGTCCCCCCAGATACGCAGTATTTT. It translates to CATSAGAGVPPDTQYF.

There are a few counts of this clonotype. The chain couples TRBV2 to TRBJ2-1, with D perhaps TRBD2 (6 bases). Trimming removed 6 bases at V and 5 bases at J, with 20 bases between. The CDR3 is made up of 16 amino acids. The germline V gene encodes CDR1 SNHLY and CDR2 FYNNEI. The CDR3 sequence: CASRGWLAQSNNEQFF. The CDR3 DNA follows: TGTGCCAGCAGAGGGTGGCTAGCGCAGTCTAACAATGAGCAGTTCTTC.